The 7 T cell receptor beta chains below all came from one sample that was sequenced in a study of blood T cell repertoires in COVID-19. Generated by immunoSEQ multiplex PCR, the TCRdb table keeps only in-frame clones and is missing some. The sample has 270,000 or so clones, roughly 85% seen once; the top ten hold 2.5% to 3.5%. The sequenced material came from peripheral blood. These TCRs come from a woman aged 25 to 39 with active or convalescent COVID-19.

The CDR3 reads CASSLSRTQETQYF. The CDR3 DNA reads TGTGCCAGCAGTTTATCGCGTACGCAAGAGACCCAGTACTTC. The V and J genes are TRBV27 and TRBJ2-5; D is uncertain. From germline, CDR1 is MNHEY and CDR2 SMNVEV (reference sequence). Trimming took off 0 bases at V and 2 bases at J, with 7 bases between the two ends. This CDR3 is 14 amino acids long.

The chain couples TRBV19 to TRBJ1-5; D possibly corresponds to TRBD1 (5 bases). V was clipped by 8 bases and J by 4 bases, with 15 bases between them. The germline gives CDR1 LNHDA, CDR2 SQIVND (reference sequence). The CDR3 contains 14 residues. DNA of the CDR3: TGTGCCAGTCGCTCAGGGAGGGAAAATCAGCCCCAGCATTTT. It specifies CASRSGRENQPQHF.

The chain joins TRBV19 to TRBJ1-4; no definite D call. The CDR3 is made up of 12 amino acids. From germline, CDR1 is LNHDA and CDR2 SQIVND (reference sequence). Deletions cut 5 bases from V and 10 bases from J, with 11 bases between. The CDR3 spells CASSGSALKLFF. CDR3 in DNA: TGTGCCAGTAGTGGAAGCGCCCTAAAACTGTTTTTT. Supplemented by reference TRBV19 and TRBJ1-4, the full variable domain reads DGGITQSPKYLFRKEGQNVTLSCEQNLNHDAMYWYRQDPGQGLRLIYYSQIVNDFQKGDIAEGYSVSREKKESFPLTVTSAQKNPTAFYLCASSGSALKLFFGSGTQLSVL.

CDR3 in amino acids: CASSPYRGGDGYTF. CDR3 nucleotides: TGTGCCAGCAGCCCGTATCGGGGGGGGGATGGCTACACCTTC. The rearrangement links TRBV4-2 to TRBJ1-2; TRBD1 is a possible D gene (5 bases). CDR1 LGHNA and CDR2 YNFKEQ come from the germline V gene. CDR3 size: 14 residues. Trimming left V 4 bases short and J 6 bases short, with 15 bases between.

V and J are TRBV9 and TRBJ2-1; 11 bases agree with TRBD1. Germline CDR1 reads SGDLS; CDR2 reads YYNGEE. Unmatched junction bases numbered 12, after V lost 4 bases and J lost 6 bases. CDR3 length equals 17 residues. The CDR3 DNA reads TGTGCCAGCAGCCCCACGCCTTGGACAGGGGGCTTCAATGAGCAGTTCTTC. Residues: CASSPTPWTGGFNEQFF.

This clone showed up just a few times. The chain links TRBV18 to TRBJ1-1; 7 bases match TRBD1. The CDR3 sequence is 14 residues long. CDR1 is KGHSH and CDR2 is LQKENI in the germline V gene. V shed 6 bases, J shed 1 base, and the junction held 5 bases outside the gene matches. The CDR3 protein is CASSFGTENTEAFF. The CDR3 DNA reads TGTGCCAGCTCCTTCGGGACAGAGAACACTGAAGCTTTCTTT.

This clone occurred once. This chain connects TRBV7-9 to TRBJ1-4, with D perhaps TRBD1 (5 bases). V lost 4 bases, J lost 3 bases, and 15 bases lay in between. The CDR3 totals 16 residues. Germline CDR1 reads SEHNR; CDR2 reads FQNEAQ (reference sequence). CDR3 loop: CASSWSREGSNEKLFF. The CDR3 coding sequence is TGTGCCAGCAGCTGGAGCAGGGAGGGATCTAATGAAAAACTGTTTTTT.